The source of this T cell receptor (beta chain) is a study of T-cell reconstitution after alpha-beta-depleted transplantation in children. Unique molecular identifiers were used to barcode this TCRbeta library. In TCRdb, the PCR reads were re-called with MiXCR into one record per CDR3 protein. This sample carries some 490,000 distinct CDR3 sequences, around 12% of them seen once, and the ten largest clones take about 6%. The CDR3 totals 17 residues. J gave up 5 bases and V 1 base, and 4 bases lay outside the gene matches. The source is a human donor who donated a stem cell graft to a child with combined immunodeficiency. The chain joins TRBV12-3 or TRBV12-4 to TRBJ2-1; TRBD2 aligns across 14 bases. The sequencing here drew on PBMCs from the stem cell graft donor, taken from the stem cell graft. This chain's CDR3 is CASSLGLAGGPNNEQFF. The CDR3 bases are TGTGCCAGCAGTTTAGGACTAGCGGGAGGGCCGAACAATGAGCAGTTCTTC.